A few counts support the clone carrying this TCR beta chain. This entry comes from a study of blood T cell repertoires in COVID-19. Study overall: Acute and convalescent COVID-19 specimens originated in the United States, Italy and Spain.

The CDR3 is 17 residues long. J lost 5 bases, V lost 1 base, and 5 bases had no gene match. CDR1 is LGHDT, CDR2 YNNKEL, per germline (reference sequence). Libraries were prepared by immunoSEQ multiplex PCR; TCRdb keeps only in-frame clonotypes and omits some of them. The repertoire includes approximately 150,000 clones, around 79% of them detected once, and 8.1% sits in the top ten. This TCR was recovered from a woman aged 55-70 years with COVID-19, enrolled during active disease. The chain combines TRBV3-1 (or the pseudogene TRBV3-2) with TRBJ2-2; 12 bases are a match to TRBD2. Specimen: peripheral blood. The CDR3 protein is CASSQVPGTSGTGELFF. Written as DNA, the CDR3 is TGTGCCAGCAGCCAAGTCCCCGGGACTAGCGGGACCGGGGAGCTGTTTTTT.